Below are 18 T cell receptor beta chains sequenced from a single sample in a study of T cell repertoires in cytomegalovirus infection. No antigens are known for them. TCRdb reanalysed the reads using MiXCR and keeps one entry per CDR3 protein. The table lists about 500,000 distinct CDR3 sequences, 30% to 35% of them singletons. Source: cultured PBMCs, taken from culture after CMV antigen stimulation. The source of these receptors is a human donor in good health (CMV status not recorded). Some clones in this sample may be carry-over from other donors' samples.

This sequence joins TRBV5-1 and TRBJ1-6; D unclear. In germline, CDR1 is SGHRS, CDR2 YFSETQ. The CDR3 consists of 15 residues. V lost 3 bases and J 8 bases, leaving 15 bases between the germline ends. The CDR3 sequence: CASSSDTPWDSPLHF. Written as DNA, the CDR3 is TGCGCCAGCAGCTCCGACACCCCATGGGATTCACCCCTCCACTTT. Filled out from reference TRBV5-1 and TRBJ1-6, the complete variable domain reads KAGVTQTPRYLIKTRGQQVTLSCSPISGHRSVSWYQQTPGQGLQFLFEYFSETQRNKGNFPGRFSGRQFSNSRSEMNVSTLELGDSALYLCASSSDTPWDSPLHFGNGTRLTVT.

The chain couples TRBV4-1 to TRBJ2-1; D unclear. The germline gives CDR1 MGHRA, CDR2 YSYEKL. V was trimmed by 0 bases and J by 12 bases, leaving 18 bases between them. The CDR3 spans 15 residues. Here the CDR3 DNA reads TGCGCCAGCAGCCAAGATTGGACCACGACGTGGGTGCAGTTCTTC. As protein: CASSQDWTTTWVQFF.

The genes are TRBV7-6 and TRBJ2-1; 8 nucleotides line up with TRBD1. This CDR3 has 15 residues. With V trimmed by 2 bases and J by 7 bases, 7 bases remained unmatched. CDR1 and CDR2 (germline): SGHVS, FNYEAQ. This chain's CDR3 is CASSLRTGSRNEQFF. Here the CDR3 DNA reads TGTGCCAGCAGCTTAAGGACAGGGAGTAGAAATGAGCAGTTCTTC.

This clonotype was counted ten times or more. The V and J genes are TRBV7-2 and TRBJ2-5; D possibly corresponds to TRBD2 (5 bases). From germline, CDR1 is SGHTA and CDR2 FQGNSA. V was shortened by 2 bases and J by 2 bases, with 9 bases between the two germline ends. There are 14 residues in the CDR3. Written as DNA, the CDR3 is TGTGCCAGCAGCTTATCGGGGTTGCAAGAGACCCAGTACTTC. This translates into CASSLSGLQETQYF. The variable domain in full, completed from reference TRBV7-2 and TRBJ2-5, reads GAGVSQSPSNKVTEKGKDVELRCDPISGHTALYWYRQSLGQGLEFLIYFQGNSAPDKSGLPSDRFSAERTGGSVSTLTIQRTQQEDSAVYLCASSLSGLQETQYFGPGTRLLVL.

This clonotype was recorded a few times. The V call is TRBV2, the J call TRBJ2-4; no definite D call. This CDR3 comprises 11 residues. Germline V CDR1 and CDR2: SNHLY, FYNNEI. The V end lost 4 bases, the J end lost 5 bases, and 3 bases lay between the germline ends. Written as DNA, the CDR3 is TGTGCCAGCAGTGGTCAAAACATTCAGTACTTC. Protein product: CASSGQNIQYF.

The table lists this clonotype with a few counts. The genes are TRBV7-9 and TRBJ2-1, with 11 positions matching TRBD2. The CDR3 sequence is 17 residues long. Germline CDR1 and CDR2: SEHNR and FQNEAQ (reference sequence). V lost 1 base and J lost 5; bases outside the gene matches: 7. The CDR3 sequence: CASSLGVSGRADNEQFF. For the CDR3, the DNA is TGTGCCAGCAGCTTAGGCGTTAGCGGGAGGGCCGACAATGAGCAGTTCTTC.

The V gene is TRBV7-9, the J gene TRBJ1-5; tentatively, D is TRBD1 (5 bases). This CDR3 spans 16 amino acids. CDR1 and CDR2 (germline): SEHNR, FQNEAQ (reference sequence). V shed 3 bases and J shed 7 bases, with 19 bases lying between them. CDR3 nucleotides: TGTGCCAGCAGCTTGGCAGGGTTTGGGCAGACGCAGCCCCAGCATTTT. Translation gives CASSLAGFGQTQPQHF. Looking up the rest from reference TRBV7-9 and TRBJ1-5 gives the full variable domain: DTGVSQNPRHKITKRGQNVTFRCDPISEHNRLYWYRQTLGQGPEFLTYFQNEAQLEKSRLLSDRFSAERPKGSFSTLEIQRTEQGDSAMYLCASSLAGFGQTQPQHFGDGTRLSIL.

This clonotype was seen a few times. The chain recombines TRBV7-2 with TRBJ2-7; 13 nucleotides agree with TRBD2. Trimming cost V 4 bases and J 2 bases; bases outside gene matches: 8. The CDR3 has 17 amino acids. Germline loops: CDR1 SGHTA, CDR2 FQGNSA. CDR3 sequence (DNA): TGTGCCAGCAGCTCCCTTACTAGCGGGAGGGAGGCCTACGAGCAGTACTTC. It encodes CASSSLTSGREAYEQYF.

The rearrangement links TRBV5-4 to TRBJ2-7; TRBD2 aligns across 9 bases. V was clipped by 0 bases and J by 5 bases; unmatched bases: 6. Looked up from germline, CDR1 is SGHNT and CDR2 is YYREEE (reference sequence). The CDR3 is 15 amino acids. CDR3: CASSLERGRADEQYF. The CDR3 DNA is TGTGCCAGCAGCTTGGAACGCGGGAGGGCTGACGAGCAGTACTTC.

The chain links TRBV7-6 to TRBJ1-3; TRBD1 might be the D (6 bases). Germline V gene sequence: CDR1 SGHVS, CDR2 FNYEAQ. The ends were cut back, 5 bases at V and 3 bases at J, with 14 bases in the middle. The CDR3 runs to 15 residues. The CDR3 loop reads CASSARDNLGNTIYF. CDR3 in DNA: TGTGCCAGCAGCGCTCGGGACAACCTTGGAAACACCATATATTTT.

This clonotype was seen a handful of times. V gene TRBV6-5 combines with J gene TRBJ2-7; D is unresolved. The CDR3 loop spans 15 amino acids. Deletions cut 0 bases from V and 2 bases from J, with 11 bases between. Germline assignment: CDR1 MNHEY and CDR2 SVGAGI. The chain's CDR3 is CASSYSQENTYEQYF. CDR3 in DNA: TGTGCCAGCAGTTACTCGCAGGAAAACACCTACGAGCAGTACTTC.

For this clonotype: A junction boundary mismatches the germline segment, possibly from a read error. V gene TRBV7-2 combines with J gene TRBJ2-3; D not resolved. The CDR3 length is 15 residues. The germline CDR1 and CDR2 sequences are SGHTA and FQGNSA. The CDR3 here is CASSPRPVSTDTRYF. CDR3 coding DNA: TGTGCCAGCAGCCCCCGCCCAGTTAGCACAGATACGCGGTATTTT.

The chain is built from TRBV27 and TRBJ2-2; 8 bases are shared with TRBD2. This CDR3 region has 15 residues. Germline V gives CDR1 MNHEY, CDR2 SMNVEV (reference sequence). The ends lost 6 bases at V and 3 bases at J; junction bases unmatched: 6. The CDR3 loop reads CASSPSGLHTGELFF. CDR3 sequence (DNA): TGTGCCAGCAGCCCTAGCGGGCTCCACACCGGGGAGCTGTTTTTT.

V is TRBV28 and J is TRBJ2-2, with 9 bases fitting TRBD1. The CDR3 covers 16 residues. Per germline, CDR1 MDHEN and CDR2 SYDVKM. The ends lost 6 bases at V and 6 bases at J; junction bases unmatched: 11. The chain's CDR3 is CASSLPGTGWAGELFF. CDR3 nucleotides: TGTGCCAGCAGCTTGCCCGGGACAGGGTGGGCCGGGGAGCTGTTTTTT.

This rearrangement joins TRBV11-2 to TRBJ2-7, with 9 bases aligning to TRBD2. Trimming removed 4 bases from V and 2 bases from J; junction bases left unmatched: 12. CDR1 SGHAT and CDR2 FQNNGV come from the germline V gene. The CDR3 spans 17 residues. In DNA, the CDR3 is TGTGCCAGCAGCTCAAGGTCCGGACTAGCGAATACCTACGAGCAGTACTTC. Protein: CASSSRSGLANTYEQYF.

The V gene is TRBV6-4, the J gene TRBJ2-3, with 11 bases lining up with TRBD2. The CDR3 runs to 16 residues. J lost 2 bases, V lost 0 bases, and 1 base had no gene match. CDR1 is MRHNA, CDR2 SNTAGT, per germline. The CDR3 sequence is CASSDSSGRATDTQYF. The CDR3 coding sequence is TGTGCCAGCAGTGACTCTAGCGGGAGGGCCACAGATACGCAGTATTTT.

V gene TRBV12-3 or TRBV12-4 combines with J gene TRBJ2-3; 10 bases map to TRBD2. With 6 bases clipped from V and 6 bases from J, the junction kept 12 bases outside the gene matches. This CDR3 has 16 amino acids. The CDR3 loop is CASRLAGEVKGDTQYF. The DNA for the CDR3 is TGTGCCAGCAGGCTAGCGGGAGAGGTCAAAGGGGATACGCAGTATTTT.

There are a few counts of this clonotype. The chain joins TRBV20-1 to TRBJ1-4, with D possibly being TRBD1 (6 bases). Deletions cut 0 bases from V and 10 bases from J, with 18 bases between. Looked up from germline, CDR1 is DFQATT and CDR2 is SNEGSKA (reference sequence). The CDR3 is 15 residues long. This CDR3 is CSARDLGDEGGKLFF. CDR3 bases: TGCAGTGCTAGAGATTTAGGAGACGAAGGGGGAAAACTGTTTTTT.